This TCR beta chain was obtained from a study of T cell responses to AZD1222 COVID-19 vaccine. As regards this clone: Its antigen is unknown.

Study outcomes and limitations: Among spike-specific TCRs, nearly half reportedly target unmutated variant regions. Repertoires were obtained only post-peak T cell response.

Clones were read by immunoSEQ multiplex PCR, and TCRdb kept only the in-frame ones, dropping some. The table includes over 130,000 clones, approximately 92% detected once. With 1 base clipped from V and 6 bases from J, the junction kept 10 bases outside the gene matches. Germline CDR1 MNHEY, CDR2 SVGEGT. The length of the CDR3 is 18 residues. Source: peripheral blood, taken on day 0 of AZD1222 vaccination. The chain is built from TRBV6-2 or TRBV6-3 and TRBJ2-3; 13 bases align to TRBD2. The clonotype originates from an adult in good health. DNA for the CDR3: TGTGCCAGCAGTTACTTCGGACTAGCGGGGGTTGGTGCGGATACGCAGTATTTT. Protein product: CASSYFGLAGVGADTQYF.